The rows below give T cell receptor beta chains drawn from one sample of a study of metastatic and nonmetastatic thyroid tumors. With MiXCR, TCRdb reprocessed the PCR reads. The repertoire holds under 25,000 clones, with about 13% as singletons. Source material: blood. The receptors stem from a female donor with papillary thyroid cancer or a benign thyroid nodule (not recorded which). Some clones in this sample may be carry-over from other donors' samples. Each CDR3 is given with its conserved first and last residue. Each record gives: CDR3 length, clone size, V gene, J gene, D gene, CDR3 protein, CDR3 DNA. D genes are given only for firm matches. Size is stated for part of the rows, as once, few or many counts, or as a class when the clone is expanded.

len: 13; abundance: many; v_gene: TRBV2; j_gene: TRBJ2-7; d_gene: TRBD1; CDR3aa: CASRETGADEQYF; CDR3nt: TGTGCCAGCAGGGAGACAGGGGCGGACGAGCAGTACTTC
len: 12; abundance: many; v_gene: TRBV6-2/TRBV6-3; j_gene: TRBJ1-1; d_gene: NA; CDR3aa: CASSYGGREAFF; CDR3nt: TGTGCCAGCAGTTACGGGGGTCGGGAAGCTTTCTTT
len: 13; abundance: many; v_gene: TRBV5-1; j_gene: TRBJ1-5; d_gene: NA; CDR3aa: CASSLARGQPQHF; CDR3nt: TGCGCCAGCAGCTTGGCCCGGGGGCAGCCCCAGCATTTT
len: 14; abundance: many; v_gene: TRBV11-3; j_gene: TRBJ2-1; d_gene: NA; CDR3aa: CASSLSGLGNEQFF; CDR3nt: TGTGCCAGCAGCTTAAGTGGGCTAGGGAATGAGCAGTTCTTC
len: 14; abundance: many; v_gene: TRBV6-1; j_gene: TRBJ2-7; d_gene: TRBD2; CDR3aa: CASSPGGGNYEQYF; CDR3nt: TGTGCCAGCAGTCCTGGGGGAGGGAATTACGAGCAGTACTTC
len: 16; abundance: many; v_gene: TRBV4-3; j_gene: TRBJ1-2; d_gene: TRBD1; CDR3aa: CASSLLPGTGTYGYTF; CDR3nt: TGCGCCAGCAGCCTACTTCCCGGGACAGGGACCTATGGCTACACCTTC
len: 15; abundance: many; v_gene: TRBV12-3/TRBV12-4; j_gene: TRBJ1-5; d_gene: NA; CDR3aa: CASSPGLRFNQPQHF; CDR3nt: TGTGCCAGCTCCCCGGGACTGAGGTTCAATCAGCCCCAGCATTTT
len: 12; abundance: many; v_gene: TRBV6-1; j_gene: TRBJ1-1; d_gene: NA; CDR3aa: CASRGKNTEAFF; CDR3nt: TGTGCCAGCAGAGGAAAGAACACTGAAGCTTTCTTT
len: 13; abundance: NA; v_gene: TRBV27; j_gene: TRBJ2-7; d_gene: TRBD2; CDR3aa: CASGYGDLYEQYF; CDR3nt: TGTGCTAGCGGGTACGGTGACCTATACGAGCAGTACTTC
len: 12; abundance: many; v_gene: TRBV30; j_gene: TRBJ2-7; d_gene: NA; CDR3aa: CAWSVGAYEQYF; CDR3nt: TGTGCCTGGAGTGTCGGGGCCTACGAGCAGTACTTC
len: 13; abundance: medium-sized; v_gene: TRBV6-1; j_gene: TRBJ1-2; d_gene: TRBD1; CDR3aa: CASSLTGEDGYTF; CDR3nt: TGTGCCAGCAGCCTTACAGGGGAGGATGGCTACACCTTC
len: 11; abundance: many; v_gene: TRBV12-3/TRBV12-4; j_gene: TRBJ2-7; d_gene: NA; CDR3aa: CASSLNYEQYF; CDR3nt: TGTGCCAGCAGCTTGAACTACGAGCAGTACTTC
len: 15; abundance: many; v_gene: TRBV7-3; j_gene: TRBJ2-3; d_gene: NA; CDR3aa: CASSPWGRSTDTQYF; CDR3nt: TGTGCCAGCAGCCCCTGGGGGCGTAGTACAGATACGCAGTATTTT